The clone carrying this T cell receptor beta chain was observed at least ten times. Per germline, CDR1 MNHEY and CDR2 SVGAGI. This CDR3 is built from 17 residues. The V gene lost 2 bases and the J gene lost 0 bases, with 14 bases spanning the gap. Ligated cDNA underwent four rounds of PCR with nested alpha and beta constant region primers and SP2. TCRdb reanalysed the 5' RACE reads using MiXCR and keeps one entry per CDR3 protein. This table has about 56,000 distinct CDR3 sequences, 7.6% appearing once. These data belong to a study of naive and memory T cell subsets. TCR cDNA received a 3' ligated oligonucleotide that carried a UMI.

The rearrangement joins TRBV6-5 to TRBJ1-3, with D possibly being TRBD1 (6 bases). This clonotype was obtained from a female donor in good health. The CDR3 sequence is CASSYMGAGSSGNTIYF. The CDR3 DNA reads TGTGCCAGCAGTTACATGGGGGCAGGAAGCTCTGGAAACACCATATATTTT.